This entry concerns a single T cell receptor (beta chain). This entry is derived from a study of blood T cell repertoires in COVID-19. TCRdb keeps only in-frame clones here, not all; method: immunoSEQ multiplex PCR. This table holds 100,000 or so clones, around 84% found once. The sample consisted of peripheral blood. This TCR derives from a woman in her sixties in a cohort sampled during active or convalescent COVID-19.

In nucleotides, the CDR3 is TGTGCCAGCAGCGTACGCCCAGCGACCTACAATGAGCAGTTCTTC. Its protein is CASSVRPATYNEQFF. The chain combines TRBV9 with TRBJ2-1; D is unclear. The CDR3 has 15 amino acids. Between the trimmed V and J ends, which lost 1 base and 2 bases, there was a span of 10 bases. CDR1 is SGDLS and CDR2 is YYNGEE in the germline V gene.